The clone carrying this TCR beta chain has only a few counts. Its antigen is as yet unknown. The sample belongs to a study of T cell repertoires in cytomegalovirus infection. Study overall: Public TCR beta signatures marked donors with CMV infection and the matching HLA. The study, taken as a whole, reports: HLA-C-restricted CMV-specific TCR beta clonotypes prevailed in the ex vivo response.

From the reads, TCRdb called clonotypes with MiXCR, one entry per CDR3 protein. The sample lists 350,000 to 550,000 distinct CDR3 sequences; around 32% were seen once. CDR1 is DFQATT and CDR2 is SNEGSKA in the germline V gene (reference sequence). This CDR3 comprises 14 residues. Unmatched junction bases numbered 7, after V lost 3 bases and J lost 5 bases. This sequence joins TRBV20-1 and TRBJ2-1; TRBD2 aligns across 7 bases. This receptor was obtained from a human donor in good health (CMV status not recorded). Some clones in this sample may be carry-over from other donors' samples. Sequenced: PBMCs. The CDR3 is CSARFGGSHNEQFF. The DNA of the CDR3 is TGCAGTGCTAGGTTCGGGGGGTCACACAATGAGCAGTTCTTC.